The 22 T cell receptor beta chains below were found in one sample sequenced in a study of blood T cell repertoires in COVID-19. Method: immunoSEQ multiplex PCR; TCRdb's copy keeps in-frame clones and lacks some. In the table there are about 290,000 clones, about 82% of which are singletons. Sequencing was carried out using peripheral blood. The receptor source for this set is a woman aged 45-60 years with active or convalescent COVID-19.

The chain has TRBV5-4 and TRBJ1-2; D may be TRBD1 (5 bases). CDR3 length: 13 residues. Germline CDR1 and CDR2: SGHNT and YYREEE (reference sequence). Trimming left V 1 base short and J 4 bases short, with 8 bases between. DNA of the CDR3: TGTGCCAGCAGCTTGCAGGGTGGCTATGGCTACACCTTC. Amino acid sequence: CASSLQGGYGYTF.

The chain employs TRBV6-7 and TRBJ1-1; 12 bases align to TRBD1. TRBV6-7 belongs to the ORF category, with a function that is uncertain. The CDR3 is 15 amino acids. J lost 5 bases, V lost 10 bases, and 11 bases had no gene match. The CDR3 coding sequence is TGTGCCACCATTTTTGTGGGACAGGGGGCAACTGAAGCTTTCTTT. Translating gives CATIFVGQGATEAFF.

The CDR3 DNA sequence: TGTGCCAGCAGTGACAGGGGGCATCTGAACGAGCAGTACTTC. Translated: CASSDRGHLNEQYF. The rearrangement uses TRBV6-1 and TRBJ2-7; 8 nucleotides line up with TRBD1. Germline assignment: CDR1 MNHNS and CDR2 SASEGT. Trimming removed 3 bases from V and 5 bases from J; junction bases left unmatched: 6. This CDR3 spans 14 amino acids.

DNA of the CDR3: TGTGCCATCATTGCTACTCCCTCCTACAATGAGCAGTTCTTC. It codes for CAIIATPSYNEQFF. The gene calls are TRBV10-3 and TRBJ2-1; D remains unclear. CDR1 and CDR2 from the germline V gene are ENHRY and SYGVKD. The CDR3 totals 14 residues. The V gene lost 7 bases and the J gene lost 0 bases, with 10 bases spanning the gap.

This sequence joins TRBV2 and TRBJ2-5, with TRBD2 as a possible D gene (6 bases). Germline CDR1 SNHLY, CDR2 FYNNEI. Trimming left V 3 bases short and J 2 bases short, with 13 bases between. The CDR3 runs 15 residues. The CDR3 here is CASSDRGSRQETQYF. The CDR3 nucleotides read TGTGCCAGCAGTGATCGGGGGAGTAGGCAAGAGACCCAGTACTTC.

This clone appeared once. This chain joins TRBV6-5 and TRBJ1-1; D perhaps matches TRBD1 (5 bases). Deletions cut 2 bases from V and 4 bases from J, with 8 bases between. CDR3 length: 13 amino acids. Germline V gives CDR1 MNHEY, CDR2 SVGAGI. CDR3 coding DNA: TGTGCCAGCAGTTACGGGGCCCCCACTGAAGCTTTCTTT. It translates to CASSYGAPTEAFF.

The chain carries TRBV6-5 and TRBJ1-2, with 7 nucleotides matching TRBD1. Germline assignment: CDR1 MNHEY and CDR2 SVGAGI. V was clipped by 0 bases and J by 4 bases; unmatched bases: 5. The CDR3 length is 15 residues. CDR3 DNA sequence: TGTGCCAGCAGTTACTCGACCCGGACAGGCTATGGCTACACCTTC. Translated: CASSYSTRTGYGYTF.

CDR3: CASSGRVGYNEQFF. As DNA, the CDR3 is TGTGCCAGTAGTGGGAGGGTAGGGTACAATGAGCAGTTCTTC. The rearrangement uses TRBV19 and TRBJ2-1; 7 bases agree with TRBD2. After removal of 5 bases from V and 4 bases from J, the junction contained 5 bases not matched to a gene. CDR1 is LNHDA and CDR2 is SQIVND in the germline V gene (reference sequence). The CDR3 runs to 14 residues.

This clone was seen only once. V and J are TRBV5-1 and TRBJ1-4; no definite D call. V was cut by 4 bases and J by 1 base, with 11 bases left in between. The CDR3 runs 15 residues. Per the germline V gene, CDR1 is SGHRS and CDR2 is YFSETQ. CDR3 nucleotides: TGCGCCAGCAGCGTACCGGGAGAAACTAATGAAAAACTGTTTTTT. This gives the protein CASSVPGETNEKLFF.

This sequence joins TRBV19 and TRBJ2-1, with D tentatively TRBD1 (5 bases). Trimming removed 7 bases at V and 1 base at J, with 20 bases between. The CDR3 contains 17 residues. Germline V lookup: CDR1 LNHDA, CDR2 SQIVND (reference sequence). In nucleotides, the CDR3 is TGTGCCAGTAAGGGCAGGGCGGAGACTGATTCCTACAATGAGCAGTTCTTC. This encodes CASKGRAETDSYNEQFF.

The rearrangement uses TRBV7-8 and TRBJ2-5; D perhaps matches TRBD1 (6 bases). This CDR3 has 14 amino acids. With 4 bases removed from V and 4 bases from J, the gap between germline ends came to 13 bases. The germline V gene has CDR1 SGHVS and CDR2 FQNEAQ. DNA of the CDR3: TGTGCCAGCAGCTCACAGGGTCTCGGAGAGACCCAGTACTTC. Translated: CASSSQGLGETQYF.

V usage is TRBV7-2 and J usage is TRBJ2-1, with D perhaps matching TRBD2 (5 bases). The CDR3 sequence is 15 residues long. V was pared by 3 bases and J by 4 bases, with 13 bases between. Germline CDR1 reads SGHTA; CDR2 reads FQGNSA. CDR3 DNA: TGTGCCAGCAGCTTCCGCACCGAGGGATACAATGAGCAGTTCTTC. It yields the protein CASSFRTEGYNEQFF.

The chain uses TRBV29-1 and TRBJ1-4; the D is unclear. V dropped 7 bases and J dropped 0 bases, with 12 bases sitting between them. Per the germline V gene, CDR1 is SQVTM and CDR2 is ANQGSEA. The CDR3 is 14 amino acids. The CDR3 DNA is TGCAGCGCCGGCTTCGGGACAACTAATGAAAAACTGTTTTTT. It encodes CSAGFGTTNEKLFF. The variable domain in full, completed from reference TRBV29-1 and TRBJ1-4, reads SAVISQKPSRDICQRGTSLTIQCQVDSQVTMMFWYRQQPGQSLTLIATANQGSEATYESGFVIDKFPISRPNLTFSTLTVSNMSPEDSSIYLCSAGFGTTNEKLFFGSGTQLSVL.

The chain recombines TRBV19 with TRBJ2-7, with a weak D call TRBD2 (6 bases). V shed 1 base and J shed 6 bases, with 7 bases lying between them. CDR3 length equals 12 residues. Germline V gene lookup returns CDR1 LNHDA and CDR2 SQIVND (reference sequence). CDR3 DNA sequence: TGTGCCAGTAGTATAGGACTAGGCGAGCAGTACTTC. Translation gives CASSIGLGEQYF.

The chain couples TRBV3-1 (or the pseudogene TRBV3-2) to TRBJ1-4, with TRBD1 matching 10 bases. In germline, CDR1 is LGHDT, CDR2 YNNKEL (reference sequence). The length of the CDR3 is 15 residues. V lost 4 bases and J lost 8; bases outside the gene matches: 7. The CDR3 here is CASSPWGTGEEKLFF. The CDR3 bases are TGTGCCAGCAGCCCGTGGGGGACAGGGGAGGAAAAACTGTTTTTT.

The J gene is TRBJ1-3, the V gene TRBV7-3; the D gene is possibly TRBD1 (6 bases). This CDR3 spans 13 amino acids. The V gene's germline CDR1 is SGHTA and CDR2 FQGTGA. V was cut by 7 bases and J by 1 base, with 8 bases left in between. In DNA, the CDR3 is TGTGCCAGCATGAGGGGGTCTGGAAACACCATATATTTT. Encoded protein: CASMRGSGNTIYF.

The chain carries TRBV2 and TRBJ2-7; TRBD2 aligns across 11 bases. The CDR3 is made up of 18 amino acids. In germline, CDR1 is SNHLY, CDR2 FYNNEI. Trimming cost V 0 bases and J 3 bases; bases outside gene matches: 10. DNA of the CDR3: TGTGCCAGCAGTGAAGCCGGGACTAGCGGACGTCTTGGCTACGAGCAGTACTTC. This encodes CASSEAGTSGRLGYEQYF.

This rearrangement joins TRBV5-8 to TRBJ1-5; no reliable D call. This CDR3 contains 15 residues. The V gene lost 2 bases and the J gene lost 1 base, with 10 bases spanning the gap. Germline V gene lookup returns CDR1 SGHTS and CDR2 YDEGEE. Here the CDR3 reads CASSFSGLSNQPQHF. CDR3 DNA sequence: TGTGCCAGCAGCTTCTCAGGCTTAAGCAATCAGCCCCAGCATTTT. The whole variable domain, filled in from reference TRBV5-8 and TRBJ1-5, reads EAGVTQSPTHLIKTRGQQATLRCSPISGHTSVYWYQQALGLGLQFLLWYDEGEERNRGNFPPRFSGRQFPNYSSELNVNALELEDSALYLCASSFSGLSNQPQHFGDGTRLSIL.

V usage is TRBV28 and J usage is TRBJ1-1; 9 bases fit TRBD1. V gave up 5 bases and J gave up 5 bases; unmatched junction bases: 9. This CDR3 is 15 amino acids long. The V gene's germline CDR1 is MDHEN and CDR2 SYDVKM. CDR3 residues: CASSPYTGGDTEAFF. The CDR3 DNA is TGTGCCAGCAGTCCATATACAGGGGGCGATACTGAAGCTTTCTTT.

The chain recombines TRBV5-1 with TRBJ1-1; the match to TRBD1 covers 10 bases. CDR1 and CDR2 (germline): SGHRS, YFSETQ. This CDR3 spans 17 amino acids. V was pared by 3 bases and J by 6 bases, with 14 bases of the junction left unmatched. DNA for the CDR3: TGCGCCAGCAGCTGGACCCCCGACAGGGGGCGAGGGGCTGAAGCTTTCTTT. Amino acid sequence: CASSWTPDRGRGAEAFF. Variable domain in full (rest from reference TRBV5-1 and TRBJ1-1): KAGVTQTPRYLIKTRGQQVTLSCSPISGHRSVSWYQQTPGQGLQFLFEYFSETQRNKGNFPGRFSGRQFSNSRSEMNVSTLELGDSALYLCASSWTPDRGRGAEAFFGQGTRLTVV.

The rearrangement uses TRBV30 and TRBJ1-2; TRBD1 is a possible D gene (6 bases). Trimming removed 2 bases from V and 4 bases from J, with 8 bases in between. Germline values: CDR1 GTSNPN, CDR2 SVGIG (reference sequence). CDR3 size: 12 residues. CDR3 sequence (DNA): TGTGCCTGGAGTCAGGGGTTCTATGGCTACACCTTC. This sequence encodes CAWSQGFYGYTF.

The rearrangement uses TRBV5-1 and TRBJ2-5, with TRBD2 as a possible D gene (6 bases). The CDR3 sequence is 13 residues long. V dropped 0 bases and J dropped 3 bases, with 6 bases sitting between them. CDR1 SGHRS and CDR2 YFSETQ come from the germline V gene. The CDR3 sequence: CASSLGGKETQYF. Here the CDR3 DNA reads TGCGCCAGCAGCTTGGGCGGGAAAGAGACCCAGTACTTC.